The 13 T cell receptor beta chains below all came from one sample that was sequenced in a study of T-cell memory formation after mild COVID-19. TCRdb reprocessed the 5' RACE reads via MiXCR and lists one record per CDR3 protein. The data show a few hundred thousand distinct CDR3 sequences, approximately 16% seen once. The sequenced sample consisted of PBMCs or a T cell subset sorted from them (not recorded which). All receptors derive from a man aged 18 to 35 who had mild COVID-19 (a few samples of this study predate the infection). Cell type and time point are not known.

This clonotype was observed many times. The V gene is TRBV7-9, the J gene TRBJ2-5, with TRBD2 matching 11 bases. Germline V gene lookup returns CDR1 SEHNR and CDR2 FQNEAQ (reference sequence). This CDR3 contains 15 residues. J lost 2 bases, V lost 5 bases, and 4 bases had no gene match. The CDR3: CASSEGTSGQETQYF. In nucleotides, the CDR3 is TGTGCCAGCAGCGAAGGGACTAGCGGACAAGAGACCCAGTACTTC.

CDR3 in amino acids: CASSVRQNQPQHF. In DNA form, the CDR3 reads TGTGCCAGCAGCGTTCGACAGAATCAGCCCCAGCATTTT. The rearrangement links TRBV7-2 to TRBJ1-5; maybe TRBD1 (5 bases). Germline V gives CDR1 SGHTA, CDR2 FQGNSA. The CDR3 extends over 13 amino acids. The ends were cut back, 5 bases at V and 4 bases at J, with 9 bases in the middle.

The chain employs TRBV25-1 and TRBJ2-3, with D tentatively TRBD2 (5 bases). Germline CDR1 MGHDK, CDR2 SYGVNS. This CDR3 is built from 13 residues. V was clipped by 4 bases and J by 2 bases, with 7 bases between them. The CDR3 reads CASSAGITDTQYF. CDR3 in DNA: TGTGCCAGCAGTGCGGGGATCACAGATACGCAGTATTTT.

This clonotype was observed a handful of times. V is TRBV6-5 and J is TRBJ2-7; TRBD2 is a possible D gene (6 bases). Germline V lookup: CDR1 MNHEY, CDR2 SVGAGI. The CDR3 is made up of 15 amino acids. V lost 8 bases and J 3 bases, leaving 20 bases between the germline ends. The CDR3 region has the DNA TGTGCCAGCCGCAGAAGTCGTTGGCGGGACTACGAGCAGTACTTC. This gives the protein CASRRSRWRDYEQYF.

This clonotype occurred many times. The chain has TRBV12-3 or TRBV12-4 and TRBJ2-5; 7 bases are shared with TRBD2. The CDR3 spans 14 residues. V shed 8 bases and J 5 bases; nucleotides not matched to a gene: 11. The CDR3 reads CASLFGGSGETQYF. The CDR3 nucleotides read TGTGCCAGCCTATTCGGGGGGTCGGGGGAGACCCAGTACTTC.

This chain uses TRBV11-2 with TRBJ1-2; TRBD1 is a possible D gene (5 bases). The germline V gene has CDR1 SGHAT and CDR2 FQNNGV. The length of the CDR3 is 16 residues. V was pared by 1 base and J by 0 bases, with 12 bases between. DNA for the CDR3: TGTGCCAGCAGCTTAGTGGGGCAGGGAGCTAACTATGGCTACACCTTC. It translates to CASSLVGQGANYGYTF.

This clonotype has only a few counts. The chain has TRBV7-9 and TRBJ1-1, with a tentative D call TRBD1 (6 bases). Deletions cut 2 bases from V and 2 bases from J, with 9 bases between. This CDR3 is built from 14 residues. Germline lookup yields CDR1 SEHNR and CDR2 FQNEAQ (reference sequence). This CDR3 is CASSLMDSNTEAFF. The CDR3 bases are TGTGCCAGCAGCTTAATGGACAGCAACACTGAAGCTTTCTTT.

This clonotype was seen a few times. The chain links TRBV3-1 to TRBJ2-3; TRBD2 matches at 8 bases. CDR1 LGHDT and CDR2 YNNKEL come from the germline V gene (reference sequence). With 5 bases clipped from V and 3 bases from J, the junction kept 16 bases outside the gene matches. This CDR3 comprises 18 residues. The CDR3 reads CASSSLPGSSGVTDTQYF. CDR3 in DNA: TGTGCCAGCAGCTCCCTGCCGGGAAGTAGCGGGGTAACAGATACGCAGTATTTT.

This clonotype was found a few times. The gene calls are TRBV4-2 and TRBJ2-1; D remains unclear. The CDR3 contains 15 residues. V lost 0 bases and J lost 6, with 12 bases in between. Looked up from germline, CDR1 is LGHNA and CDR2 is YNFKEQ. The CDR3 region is CASSQENSAPNEQFF. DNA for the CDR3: TGTGCCAGCAGCCAAGAGAATTCCGCTCCCAATGAGCAGTTCTTC.

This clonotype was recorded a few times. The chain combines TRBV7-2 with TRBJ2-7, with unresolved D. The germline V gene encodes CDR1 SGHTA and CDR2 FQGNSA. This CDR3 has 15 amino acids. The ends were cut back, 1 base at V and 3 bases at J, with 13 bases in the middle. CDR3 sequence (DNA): TGTGCCAGCAGCTTAGGAGGTCAGACACTCTACGAGCAGTACTTC. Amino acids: CASSLGGQTLYEQYF.

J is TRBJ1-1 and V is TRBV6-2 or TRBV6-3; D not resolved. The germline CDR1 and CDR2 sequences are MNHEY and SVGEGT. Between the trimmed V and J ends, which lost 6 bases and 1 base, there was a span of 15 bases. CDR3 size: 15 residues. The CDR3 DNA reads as TGTGCCAGCAGCGGTAAGGGATTAGGGAACACTGAAGCTTTCTTT. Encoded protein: CASSGKGLGNTEAFF.

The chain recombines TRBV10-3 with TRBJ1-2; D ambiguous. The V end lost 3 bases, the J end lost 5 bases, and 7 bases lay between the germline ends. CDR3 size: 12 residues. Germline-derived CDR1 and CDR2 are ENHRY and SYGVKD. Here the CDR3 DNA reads TGTGCCATCAGTGAATCGGAGTATGGCTACACCTTC. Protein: CAISESEYGYTF.

The CDR3 loop is CASSLPGTNIQYF. CDR3 in DNA: TGCGCCAGCAGCTTGCCAGGGACAAACATTCAGTACTTC. The chain is built from TRBV5-1 and TRBJ2-4; tentatively, D is TRBD1 or TRBD2 (5 bases each). The CDR3 is 13 amino acids. The V end was cut by 1 base, the J end by 6 bases, with 8 bases between. The germline CDR1 and CDR2 sequences are SGHRS and YFSETQ.